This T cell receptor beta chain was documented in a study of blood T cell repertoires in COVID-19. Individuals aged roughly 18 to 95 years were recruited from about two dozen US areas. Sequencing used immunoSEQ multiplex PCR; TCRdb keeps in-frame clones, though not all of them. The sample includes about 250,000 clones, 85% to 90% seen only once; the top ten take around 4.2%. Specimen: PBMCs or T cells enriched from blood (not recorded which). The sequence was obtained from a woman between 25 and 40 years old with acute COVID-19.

The CDR3 loop reads CASSLGGGQPQHF. As DNA, the CDR3 is TGTGCCAGCAGCTTAGGTGGGGGCCAGCCCCAGCATTTT. The genes are TRBV7-2 and TRBJ1-5; tentatively, D is TRBD1 (6 bases). Trimming shortened V by 1 base and J by 7 bases, and 8 bases separated the two germline ends. Germline-derived CDR1 and CDR2 are SGHTA and FQGNSA. This CDR3 has 13 amino acids.